This TCR beta chain is drawn from a study of spatial heterogeneity in lung cancer. Trimming took off 1 base at V and 2 bases at J, with 10 bases between the two ends. The CDR3 totals 15 residues. Germline V gives CDR1 SGHAT, CDR2 FQNNGV. MiXCR, applied by TCRdb to the 5' RACE reads, yields one record per CDR3 protein. The table has over 7,000 distinct CDR3 sequences, approximately 9.8% seen once. Stated time point: sample taken at primary tumor resection. Sequencing used normal lung tissue next to the tumor, obtained at surgery. This rearrangement joins TRBV11-2 to TRBJ2-3; weak D call: TRBD1 (5 bases). This sequence was found in a male donor with early-stage non-small cell lung cancer. The CDR3 is CASSLAAGPTDTQYF. In nucleotides, the CDR3 is TGTGCCAGCAGCTTAGCGGCAGGGCCCACAGATACGCAGTATTTT.